The text below deals with one TCR beta chain. This CDR3 is built from 17 residues. V shed 3 bases, J shed 1 base, and the junction held 11 bases outside the gene matches. Germline CDR1 and CDR2: SGHNT and YENEEA. TCRdb independently ran MiXCR on the RT-PCR reads; one entry per CDR3 protein. The sample records roughly 550,000 distinct CDR3 sequences, under 25% being singletons. The sample comes from a study of response to subunit inactivated influenza vaccine. The same sample was also studied in work on T cells expressing NK-cell markers. That investigation notes: UMIs were included in TCR beta cDNA generated by 5'RACE template switching.

Sequenced here: CD4+ T cells sorted from PBMCs, sampled 11 to 12 days after vaccination. The rearrangement links TRBV11-3 to TRBJ1-1; TRBD1 matches 7 bases. The receptor was derived from a man aged 50-60 years who received an inactivated influenza vaccine. The CDR3 loop reads CASSFLRDRPQNTEAFF. The CDR3, as DNA: TGTGCCAGCAGCTTCCTCCGGGACAGACCCCAGAACACTGAAGCTTTCTTT.